This is a list of T cell receptor beta chains from one sample in a study of shared clonotypes between healthy human individuals. Repertoires were generated with immunoSEQ multiplex PCR, while TCRdb's copy carries only in-frame clones and drops some. The sample yields about 1.1 million clones, 70% to 80% seen once. The sequenced material came from memory CD4+ T cells from PBMCs. All receptors come from a man younger than 35 in good health. Some clones in this sample may be carry-over from other donors' samples. Both conserved end residues are part of each CDR3. Fields, in order: clone size, V gene, D gene, J gene, CDR3 protein, CDR3 DNA. A D gene is named only where the DNA matches it firmly. A clone size is listed for some rows: how often the clone was seen (once, few, many), or a class if it is expanded.

.	TRBV7-2	TRBD1	TRBJ1-2	CASSLNRGFNYGYTF	TGTGCCAGCAGCTTAAACAGGGGCTTCAACTATGGCTACACCTTC
.	TRBV10-3	.	TRBJ1-2	CAIRGTAEQTLVPSYGYTF	TGTGCCATCAGGGGGACCGCCGAACAAACCCTCGTACCTTCCTATGGCTACACCTTC
.	TRBV9	TRBD2	TRBJ2-1	CASSPTSGTYNEQFF	TGTGCCAGCAGCCCGACTAGCGGGACCTACAATGAGCAGTTCTTC
.	TRBV12-5	.	TRBJ2-1	CASGQQGAYNEQFF	TGTGCTAGTGGACAACAGGGAGCATACAATGAGCAGTTCTTC
.	TRBV5-4	TRBD1	TRBJ2-5	CASSRSTGEWETQYF	TGTGCCAGCAGCCGATCGACAGGGGAATGGGAGACCCAGTACTTC
few	TRBV6-4	.	TRBJ1-1	CASSDSGGVTEAFF	TGTGCCAGCAGTGACTCGGGGGGGGTCACTGAAGCTTTCTTT
.	TRBV6-5	TRBD1	TRBJ1-1	CASSRTGTTEAFF	TGTGCCAGCAGTAGGACAGGCACCACTGAAGCTTTCTTT
.	TRBV27	TRBD1	TRBJ2-7	CASSGGDRGYREQYF	TGTGCCAGCAGTGGGGGGGACAGGGGTTATCGCGAGCAGTACTTC
.	TRBV27	.	TRBJ2-5	CASAVRVQETQYF	TGTGCCAGCGCCGTTAGAGTCCAAGAGACCCAGTACTTC
.	TRBV28	TRBD1	TRBJ1-3	CASIVGTGSLFSGNTIYF	TGTGCCAGCATAGTTGGGACAGGCTCCTTGTTTTCTGGAAACACCATATATTTT
.	TRBV28	TRBD1	TRBJ2-1	CASSFRDRVGNEQFF	TGTGCCAGCAGTTTCCGGGACAGGGTGGGGAATGAGCAGTTCTTC
once	TRBV6-1	TRBD2	TRBJ2-3	CASSEGAGDADTQYF	TGTGCCAGCAGTGAAGGGGCGGGAGATGCAGATACGCAGTATTTT
.	TRBV5-3	TRBD1	TRBJ1-1	CARSPGQGNTEAFF	TGTGCCAGAAGCCCGGGACAGGGCAACACTGAAGCTTTCTTT
.	TRBV5-5	.	TRBJ2-2	CASSVGRQGGSGELFF	TGTGCCAGCAGCGTTGGGCGACAGGGAGGATCCGGGGAGCTGTTTTTT
.	TRBV30	.	TRBJ1-5	CAWSLDSNQPQHF	TGTGCCTGGAGTCTCGACAGCAATCAGCCCCAGCATTTT
.	TRBV7-9	.	TRBJ2-6	CASSLGVEGANVLTF	TGTGCCAGCAGCTTGGGCGTCGAGGGGGCCAACGTCCTGACTTTC
once	TRBV30	.	TRBJ1-2	CAWALTENFSGYTF	TGTGCCTGGGCCCTCACGGAGAATTTCTCTGGCTACACCTTC
once	TRBV15	.	TRBJ1-5	CATSPRGRQPQHF	TGTGCCACCAGCCCCCGGGGGAGACAGCCCCAGCATTTT
.	TRBV7-3	.	TRBJ1-5	CASSKGRGQPQHF	TGTGCCAGCAGCAAGGGGAGGGGACAGCCCCAGCATTTT
few	TRBV28	.	TRBJ1-1	CASRPRQLNTEAFF	TGTGCCAGCAGGCCAAGACAGCTGAACACTGAAGCTTTCTTT
few	TRBV30	TRBD1	TRBJ2-7	CAWSPMDRMYF	TGTGCCTGGAGCCCGATGGACAGGATGTACTTC
.	TRBV18	.	TRBJ1-1	CASSPAGDTEAFF	TGTGCCAGCTCACCGGCAGGGGATACTGAAGCTTTCTTT
.	TRBV28	.	TRBJ2-5	CASSPPIETQYF	TGTGCCAGCAGTCCCCCGATAGAGACCCAGTACTTC
.	TRBV7-2	TRBD2	TRBJ2-7	CASSRQRSGSGDEQYF	TGTGCCAGCAGCCGGCAGAGGAGCGGGAGTGGGGACGAGCAGTACTTC
.	TRBV7-2	.	TRBJ2-7	CASSHEGATGGYEQYF	TGTGCCAGCAGTCACGAAGGGGCGACTGGAGGCTACGAGCAGTACTTC
.	TRBV27	.	TRBJ1-4	CASSLRWMLREKLFF	TGTGCCAGCAGTTTAAGATGGATGCTGAGGGAAAAACTGTTTTTT
.	TRBV27	TRBD1	TRBJ2-4	CASSLRGDRAPAKNIQYF	TGTGCCAGCAGTTTGAGGGGCGACAGGGCGCCAGCCAAAAACATTCAGTACTTC
many	TRBV28	TRBD1	TRBJ1-4	CASSLGFWTGAEKLFF	TGTGCCAGCAGTTTAGGATTTTGGACAGGGGCGGAAAAACTGTTTTTT
many	TRBV7-2	TRBD1	TRBJ2-7	CASSTRDRGLEQYF	TGTGCCAGCAGCACCCGGGACAGGGGGCTCGAGCAGTACTTC
many	TRBV4-3	TRBD1	TRBJ2-1	CASSQYRTGGLNEQFF	TGCGCCAGCAGCCAATATAGGACAGGGGGCCTCAATGAGCAGTTCTTC
.	TRBV11-3	.	TRBJ2-3	CASSPGRGTDTQYF	TGTGCCAGCAGCCCCGGGCGTGGCACAGATACGCAGTATTTT
.	TRBV5-1	TRBD1	TRBJ2-7	CASSLSGTGVEQYF	TGCGCCAGCAGCTTGTCCGGGACAGGGGTCGAGCAGTACTTC
few	TRBV19	.	TRBJ1-3	CASSMATEASGNTIYF	TGTGCCAGTAGTATGGCAACGGAAGCCTCTGGAAACACCATATATTTT
.	TRBV7-3	TRBD1	TRBJ2-1	CASSIDRDRGYNEQFF	TGTGCCAGCAGCATCGACCGGGACAGGGGTTACAATGAGCAGTTCTTC
.	TRBV5-4	.	TRBJ2-1	CASSRARNEQFF	TGTGCCAGCAGTCGGGCCCGGAATGAGCAGTTCTTC
.	TRBV27	.	TRBJ2-6	CASSFVGGPGKDGANVLTF	TGTGCCAGCAGTTTTGTTGGGGGGCCCGGAAAAGATGGGGCCAACGTCCTGACTTTC
once	TRBV5-4	TRBD1	TRBJ2-2	CASSRQGDTGELFF	TGTGCCAGCAGCAGACAGGGGGACACCGGGGAGCTGTTTTTT
.	TRBV9	TRBD1	TRBJ1-4	CASSSGQGRDEKLFF	TGTGCCAGCAGCTCAGGACAGGGCCGGGATGAAAAACTGTTTTTT
.	TRBV9	TRBD2	TRBJ2-3	CASSEASGKDTQYF	TGTGCCAGCAGCGAGGCTAGCGGGAAAGATACGCAGTATTTT
.	TRBV7-2	TRBD2	TRBJ2-5	CASSGRLAGVPQETQYF	TGTGCCAGCAGCGGACGACTAGCGGGAGTTCCCCAAGAGACCCAGTACTTC
.	TRBV9	.	TRBJ1-2	CASSPPSRFGYTF	TGTGCCAGCAGCCCCCCGTCCCGATTCGGCTACACCTTC
once	TRBV2	.	TRBJ2-5	CASPAAGGQLEQETQYF	TGTGCCAGCCCCGCGGCAGGAGGCCAATTGGAACAAGAGACCCAGTACTTC
.	TRBV6-6	.	TRBJ2-2	CASRAIGRSDTGELFF	TGTGCCAGCAGGGCGATCGGGCGCTCGGACACCGGGGAGCTGTTTTTT
.	TRBV5-4	.	TRBJ1-1	CASSLGGGASTEAFF	TGTGCCAGCAGCTTGGGAGGGGGGGCGAGCACTGAAGCTTTCTTT
.	TRBV7-9	.	TRBJ2-5	CASSLSASRVAETQYF	TGTGCCAGCAGCTTATCGGCGTCTAGGGTGGCAGAGACCCAGTACTTC
.	TRBV7-9	.	TRBJ1-3	CASRNRENTIYF	TGTGCCAGCAGGAACAGGGAAAACACCATATATTTT
.	TRBV27	.	TRBJ2-7	CASSLNGYSYEQYF	TGTGCCAGCAGTTTAAACGGCTACTCCTACGAGCAGTACTTC
.	TRBV2	TRBD1	TRBJ1-2	CASSQGQGFNYGYTF	TGTGCCAGCAGCCAGGGACAGGGCTTTAACTATGGCTACACCTTC
.	TRBV28	.	TRBJ2-5	CASSSRGFWYQETQYF	TGTGCCAGCAGTTCTCGAGGGTTCTGGTACCAAGAGACCCAGTACTTC
.	TRBV27	TRBD2	TRBJ2-7	CASSFAGTRDYEQYF	TGTGCCAGCAGTTTCGCCGGGACTAGGGACTACGAGCAGTACTTC
.	TRBV30	.	TRBJ1-5	CAWSKGGDQPQHF	TGTGCCTGGAGTAAAGGAGGGGATCAGCCCCAGCATTTT
.	TRBV2	.	TRBJ1-4	CASSRNTGTTNEKLFF	TGTGCCAGCAGCCGGAACACAGGAACAACTAATGAAAAACTGTTTTTT
.	TRBV19	.	TRBJ2-4	CASSMSGEKNIQYF	TGTGCCAGTAGTATGAGTGGGGAGAAAAACATTCAGTACTTC
.	TRBV7-9	.	TRBJ2-7	CASSPGTREQYF	TGTGCCAGCAGCCCCGGGACGCGGGAGCAGTACTTC
.	TRBV21-1	.	TRBJ1-1	CASSKIPAGQSNTEAFF	TGTGCCAGCAGCAAAATTCCCGCGGGACAAAGTAACACTGAAGCTTTCTTT
.	TRBV14	.	TRBJ2-3	CASSPYLGSVADTQYF	TGTGCCAGCAGCCCCTATCTGGGGAGTGTGGCAGATACGCAGTATTTT
.	TRBV20-1	TRBD2	TRBJ2-7	CSASLAEEQYF	TGCAGTGCTAGCCTAGCGGAGGAGCAGTACTTC